This passage covers 20 T cell receptor beta chains from one sample sequenced in a study of blood T cell repertoires in COVID-19. Profiling relied on immunoSEQ multiplex PCR, and the TCRdb table lists in-frame clones only, not all of them. The table has under 300,000 clones, around 90% seen once. Sequenced: PBMCs or T cells enriched from blood (not recorded which). The source is a woman in her forties or fifties who had recovered from COVID-19.

The rearrangement joins TRBV28 to TRBJ2-5; D is possibly TRBD2 (6 bases). This CDR3 region has 13 residues. With 5 bases removed from V and 5 bases from J, the gap between germline ends came to 12 bases. CDR1 and CDR2 (germline): MDHEN, SYDVKM. This chain's CDR3 is CASSPPREETQYF. Written as DNA, the CDR3 is TGTGCCAGCAGTCCGCCCCGGGAGGAGACCCAGTACTTC.

V usage is TRBV4-3 and J usage is TRBJ1-6; 12 nucleotides match TRBD1. This CDR3 has 15 amino acids. CDR1 is LGHNA and CDR2 is YSLEER in the germline V gene. V lost 3 bases to trimming and J lost 8 bases; unmatched junction nucleotides: 2. The CDR3 region has the DNA TGCGCCAGCAGCCAGGGACAGGGGGCTCATTCACCCCTCCACTTT. This encodes CASSQGQGAHSPLHF.

The chain joins TRBV27 to TRBJ2-1, with 7 bases lining up with TRBD1. This CDR3 contains 14 residues. Looked up from germline, CDR1 is MNHEY and CDR2 is SMNVEV (reference sequence). J was trimmed by 3 bases and V by 5 bases; bases with no gene match: 4. CDR3: CASSVRDSYNEQFF. The CDR3 DNA is TGTGCCAGCAGTGTAAGGGACAGCTACAATGAGCAGTTCTTC.

The chain combines TRBV5-4 with TRBJ2-3; D is uncertain. V was cut by 0 bases and J by 0 bases, with 8 bases left in between. Looked up from germline, CDR1 is SGHNT and CDR2 is YYREEE (reference sequence). The CDR3 loop spans 15 amino acids. CDR3: CASSLELISTDTQYF. In DNA form, the CDR3 reads TGTGCCAGCAGCTTGGAGCTAATTAGCACAGATACGCAGTATTTT.

The J gene is TRBJ2-2, the V gene TRBV9, with TRBD1 identical over 7 bases. Germline assignment: CDR1 SGDLS and CDR2 YYNGEE. This CDR3 is built from 16 residues. With V trimmed by 0 bases and J by 7 bases, 9 bases remained unmatched. This chain's CDR3 is CASSVDGGQSGGELFF. The CDR3 bases are TGTGCCAGCAGCGTAGATGGGGGACAGTCGGGCGGGGAGCTGTTTTTT.

V usage is TRBV28 and J usage is TRBJ1-6; 7 bases line up with TRBD1. Germline CDR1 reads MDHEN; CDR2 reads SYDVKM. The length of the CDR3 is 14 residues. Unmatched junction bases numbered 6, after V lost 4 bases and J lost 9 bases. This CDR3 reads CASSSGQLSSPLHF. The CDR3 DNA is TGTGCCAGCAGTTCGGGACAGTTAAGTTCACCCCTCCACTTT.

The chain couples TRBV9 to TRBJ1-2, with TRBD1 identical over 12 bases. The CDR3 sequence is 15 residues long. The V gene's germline CDR1 is SGDLS and CDR2 YYNGEE. Trimming cost V 4 bases and J 4 bases; bases outside gene matches: 5. This CDR3 reads CASSLGTGGFYGYTF. CDR3 nucleotides: TGTGCCAGCAGCCTGGGGACAGGGGGCTTCTATGGCTACACCTTC.

This clone has just one count. The DNA of the CDR3 is TGCAGCGTTGAAGATTCGGGAAAACTGTTTTTT. Amino acids: CSVEDSGKLFF. J is TRBJ1-4 and V is TRBV29-1; D not certain. CDR3 length: 11 amino acids. Germline-derived CDR1 and CDR2 are SQVTM and ANQGSEA. The V end was cut by 0 bases, the J end by 10 bases, with 6 bases between.

J is TRBJ2-1 and V is TRBV12-3 or TRBV12-4; a possible D gene is TRBD1 (5 bases). V was clipped by 3 bases and J by 7 bases, with 10 bases between them. CDR3 size: 13 residues. The CDR3 sequence is CASSFGASNEQFF. The CDR3 region has the DNA TGTGCCAGCAGTTTTGGGGCTAGTAATGAGCAGTTCTTC.

The chain recombines TRBV24-1 with TRBJ1-3, with 8 nucleotides matching TRBD1. The germline V gene has CDR1 KGHDR and CDR2 SFDVKD. The CDR3 is 15 residues long. V lost 7 bases, J lost 2 bases, and 6 bases stayed unmatched. In DNA, the CDR3 is TGTGCCACCAGCCCCGGGACAGGAGCTGGAAACACCATATATTTT. Amino acid sequence: CATSPGTGAGNTIYF.

This chain uses TRBV7-3 with TRBJ1-6; D ambiguous. V was trimmed by 4 bases and J by 9 bases, leaving 19 bases between them. CDR3 length equals 16 residues. Germline CDR1 reads SGHTA; CDR2 reads FQGTGA. Written as DNA, the CDR3 is TGTGCCAGCAGCTCCGAGGGTTTACTTCACGGTTCACCCCTCCACTTT. Its protein is CASSSEGLLHGSPLHF.

V is TRBV27 and J is TRBJ1-1; a weak D match, TRBD1 (5 bases). Trimming took 6 bases from V and 7 from J, leaving 15 bases between them. The length of the CDR3 is 13 residues. Per the germline V gene, CDR1 is MNHEY and CDR2 is SMNVEV (reference sequence). DNA for the CDR3: TGTGCCAGCAGCCCCTCCTTTCAGGGTGAAGCTTTCTTT. Residues: CASSPSFQGEAFF.

V gene TRBV7-2 combines with J gene TRBJ1-6; 10 bases match TRBD1. This CDR3 is 16 amino acids long. Germline values: CDR1 SGHTA, CDR2 FQGNSA. Trimming took 1 base from V and 9 from J; bases not matched to a gene: 6. The CDR3 reads CASSLGGQGLRSPLHF. DNA of the CDR3: TGTGCCAGCAGCTTAGGGGGACAGGGGCTACGTTCACCCCTCCACTTT.

Worth noting for this clone: The junction and the germline gene differ at one end; a read error may be behind it. J is TRBJ1-5 and V is TRBV7-2; D is perhaps TRBD1 (5 bases). The CDR3 has 15 amino acids. Germline CDR1 and CDR2: SGHTA and FQGNSA. The CDR3 region has the DNA TGTGCCAGCAACTTAAGGACGGGGGTCGATCAGCCCCAGCATTTT. As protein: CASNLRTGVDQPQHF.

The V and J genes are TRBV4-2 and TRBJ2-1; TRBD2 might be the D (6 bases). The CDR3 extends over 13 amino acids. The germline V and J ends were trimmed by 5 bases and 12 bases, with 17 bases remaining between them. Germline CDR1 reads LGHNA; CDR2 reads YNFKEQ. CDR3 sequence reads: CASSSHNGGGQFF. The CDR3 bases are TGTGCCAGCAGCTCTCATAACGGGGGTGGGCAGTTCTTC.

V gene TRBV6-2 or TRBV6-3 combines with J gene TRBJ2-7, with D perhaps matching TRBD2 (5 bases). Germline loops: CDR1 MNHEY, CDR2 SVGEGT. The CDR3 covers 14 residues. Trimming pared 0 bases from V and 3 bases from J, leaving 9 bases between. CDR3 coding DNA: TGTGCCAGCAGTTACTCGTCGGGATTCTACGAGCAGTACTTC. Encoded protein: CASSYSSGFYEQYF.

This clone showed up just a few times. The rearrangement links TRBV2 to TRBJ1-2; maybe TRBD1 (5 bases). The CDR3 covers 12 residues. Trimming took off 8 bases at V and 8 bases at J, with 15 bases between the two ends. The germline gives CDR1 SNHLY, CDR2 FYNNEI. CDR3 in DNA: TGTGCCAGCTGGGGCCGAGAAGGCGGCTACACCTTC. Its translation is CASWGREGGYTF.

The V and J genes are TRBV24-1 and TRBJ2-3; 11 bases line up with TRBD2. This CDR3 has 16 amino acids. From germline, CDR1 is KGHDR and CDR2 SFDVKD. V gave up 4 bases and J gave up 6 bases; unmatched junction bases: 8. The CDR3 bases are TGTGCCACCAGTGACCCGGGACTAGCGGAAGGGGATACGCAGTATTTT. It translates to CATSDPGLAEGDTQYF.

The chain has TRBV28 and TRBJ1-6; D perhaps matches TRBD1 (5 bases). The CDR3 consists of 15 residues. Germline CDR1 is MDHEN and CDR2 is SYDVKM. Trimming removed 5 bases from V and 11 bases from J, with 19 bases in between. CDR3 bases: TGTGCCAGCAGTGAAGGGGCACACCCTGAAACACCCCTCCACTTT. Translated: CASSEGAHPETPLHF.

This rearrangement joins TRBV28 to TRBJ1-2, with a possible D match to TRBD1 (6 bases). Germline CDR1 reads MDHEN; CDR2 reads SYDVKM. The CDR3 sequence is 14 residues long. V was shortened by 2 bases and J by 4 bases, with 11 bases between the two germline ends. The CDR3 sequence: CASSLIQGGYGYTF. The CDR3 DNA is TGTGCCAGCAGTTTAATACAGGGTGGCTATGGCTACACCTTC.